This T cell receptor beta chain was observed in a study of cytomegalovirus exposure and HLA in healthy donors. Study context: A prior study identified over 100 million unique TCR beta sequences from 200 million or so T cells. Study observations and caveats: Excluded: some indistinguishable V segments such as TRBV6-2 and TRBV6-3. Later work found that TCR association rates differed between HLA loci; DRB1 had the most and HLA-C the fewest.

60 Vbeta and 13 Jbeta primers were used in PCR. The table came from immunoSEQ multiplex PCR; TCRdb's copy has only in-frame clones and leaves some out. The sample records about 110,000 clones, around 73% being singletons. Turning to this clone: The antigen is not known.

Germline lookup yields CDR1 MDHEN and CDR2 SYDVKM. The CDR3 runs to 16 residues. The junction had 5 bases not matched to a gene; V was cut back by 2 bases and J by 2 bases. While unrecorded immune exposures were likely, the donors were nominally healthy when sampled. The chain employs TRBV28 and TRBJ2-1; TRBD1 matches at 8 bases. This receptor was taken from a middle-aged man in good health and CMV-seronegative. The sample taken for sequencing was PBMCs. The CDR3 DNA follows: TGTGCCAGCAGTTTAGGCCGGGACAGGCCCTACAATGAGCAGTTCTTC. As protein: CASSLGRDRPYNEQFF.